Reported below is one T cell receptor beta chain. The target antigen is unknown. The record originates from a study of T cells in Graves' hyperthyroidism and ophthalmopathy. V shed 4 bases and J shed 2 bases, with 12 bases lying between them. Germline CDR1 SGHRS, CDR2 YFSETQ. This CDR3 has 14 residues. TCR beta CDR3 region amplification was performed from RNA transcripts. The primer set for the first-round RT-PCR of the TCR CDR3 was HTBI. TCRdb passed the multiplex PCR reads through MiXCR, listing each CDR3 protein once. The sample includes about 480,000 distinct CDR3 sequences, roughly 14% of them seen just once. Broader study findings: Peripheral blood also featured most of the thyroid clonotypes expanded above 0.001. Before onset, ophthalmopathy was predicted by the model a median around 6 months earlier.

With a duration under 2 months, the hyperthyroidism was newly diagnosed in patients aged 18 to 65. Isolation of PBMCs was performed on 10 ml fresh peripheral blood. The origin of this receptor is a woman aged 18 to 35 with Graves' hyperthyroidism. Material: blood. The rearrangement uses TRBV5-1 and TRBJ1-1, with D possibly matching TRBD1 (6 bases). The CDR3 loop reads CASSQDSSNTEAFF. The CDR3 region has the DNA TGCGCCAGCAGCCAGGACAGTTCTAACACTGAAGCTTTCTTT.